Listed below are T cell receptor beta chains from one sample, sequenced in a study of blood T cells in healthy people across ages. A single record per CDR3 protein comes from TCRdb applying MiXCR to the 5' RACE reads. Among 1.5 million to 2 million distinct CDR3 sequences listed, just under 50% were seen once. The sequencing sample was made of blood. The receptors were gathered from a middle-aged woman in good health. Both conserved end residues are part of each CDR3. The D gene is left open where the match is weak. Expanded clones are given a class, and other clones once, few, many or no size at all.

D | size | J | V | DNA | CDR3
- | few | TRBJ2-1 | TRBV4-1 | TGCGCCAGCAGCCAAAGTTTTGAGCAGTTCTTC | CASSQSFEQFF
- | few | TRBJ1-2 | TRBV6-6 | TGTGCCAGCACAGGGAAGATCGGTGGCTACACCTTC | CASTGKIGGYTF
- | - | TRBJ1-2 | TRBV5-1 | TGCGCCAGCAGCTTGGCAGGGTGGGACTATGGCTACACCTTC | CASSLAGWDYGYTF
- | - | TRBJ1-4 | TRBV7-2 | TGTGCCAGCTCCTTCTCCGGGACTAATGAAAAACTGTTTTTT | CASSFSGTNEKLFF
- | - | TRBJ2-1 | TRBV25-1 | TGTGCCAGCAATCCCGGGACGGTATACAATGAGCAGTTCTTC | CASNPGTVYNEQFF
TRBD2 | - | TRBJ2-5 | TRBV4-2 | TGTGCCAGCAGCCACCCCAGCTTGACTAGCGGGCGGCAAGAGACCCAGTACTTC | CASSHPSLTSGRQETQYF
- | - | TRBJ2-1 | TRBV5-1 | TGCGCCAGCAGCCCCTGGGAGATACGCGATGAGCAGTTCTTC | CASSPWEIRDEQFF
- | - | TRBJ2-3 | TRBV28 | TGTGCCAGCAGTCTCCTACCCCGGCGGGATACGCAGTATTTT | CASSLLPRRDTQYF
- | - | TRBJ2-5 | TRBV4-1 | TGCGCCAGCAGCCAACCGACTAGGGGAACCCAAGAGACCCAGTACTTC | CASSQPTRGTQETQYF
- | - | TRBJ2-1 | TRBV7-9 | TGTGCCAGCATATCTAGTTGGGAAAATAGTGAGCAGTTCTTC | CASISSWENSEQFF
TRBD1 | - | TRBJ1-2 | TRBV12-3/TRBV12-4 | TGTGCCAGCAGTTCAAATAAGGGGGCAGGGAACTATGGCTACACCTTC | CASSSNKGAGNYGYTF
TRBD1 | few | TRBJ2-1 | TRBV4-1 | TGCGCCAGCAGCCAGGTTGCAGGGGGCTTCTCCTACAATGAGCAGTTCTTC | CASSQVAGGFSYNEQFF
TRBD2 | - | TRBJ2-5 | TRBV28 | TGTGCCAGCAGTTTGGGGTCGGCGGGGGGCCTTGAGACCCAGTACTTC | CASSLGSAGGLETQYF
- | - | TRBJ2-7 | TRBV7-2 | TGTGCCAGCAGCTTACCAGGGTGGTACGAGCAGTACTTC | CASSLPGWYEQYF
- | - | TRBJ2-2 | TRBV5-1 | TGCGCCAGCAGCGCTGCTCAAAGGGCCGGGGAGCTGTTTTTT | CASSAAQRAGELFF
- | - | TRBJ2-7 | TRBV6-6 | TGTGCCAGTAGAAGAACAGGTTCCTTTGACGAGCAGTACTTC | CASRRTGSFDEQYF
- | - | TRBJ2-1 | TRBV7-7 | TGTGCTAGCAGCGGCGGCGTGTTCGACAATGAGCAGTTCTTC | CASSGGVFDNEQFF
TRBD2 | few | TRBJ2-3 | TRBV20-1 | TGCAGTGCCAAGCGGGACCACCCGGCAGATACGCAGTATTTT | CSAKRDHPADTQYF
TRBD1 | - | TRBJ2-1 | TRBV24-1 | TGTGCCACCAGTGATTTGCGGGACAGGGGCTACGAGCAGTTCTTC | CATSDLRDRGYEQFF
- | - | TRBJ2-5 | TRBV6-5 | TGTGCCAGCAGTTACTCGACAGGTTATTACCAAGAGACCCAGTACTTC | CASSYSTGYYQETQYF